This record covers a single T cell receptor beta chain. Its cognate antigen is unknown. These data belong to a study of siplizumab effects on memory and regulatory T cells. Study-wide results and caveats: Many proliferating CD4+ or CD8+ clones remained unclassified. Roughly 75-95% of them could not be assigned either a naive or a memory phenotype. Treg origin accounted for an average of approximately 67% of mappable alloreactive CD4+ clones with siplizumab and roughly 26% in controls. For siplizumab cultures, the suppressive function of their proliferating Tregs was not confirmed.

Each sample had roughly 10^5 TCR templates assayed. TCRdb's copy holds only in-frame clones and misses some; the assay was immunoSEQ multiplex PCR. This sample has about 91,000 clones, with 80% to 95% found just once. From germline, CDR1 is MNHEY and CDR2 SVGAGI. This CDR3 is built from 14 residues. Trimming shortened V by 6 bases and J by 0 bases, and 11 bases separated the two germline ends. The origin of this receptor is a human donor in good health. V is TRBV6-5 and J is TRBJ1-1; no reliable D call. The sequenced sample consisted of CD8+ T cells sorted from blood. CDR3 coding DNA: TGTGCCAGCAGACCGAACAGCTTGAACACTGAAGCTTTCTTT. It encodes CASRPNSLNTEAFF.